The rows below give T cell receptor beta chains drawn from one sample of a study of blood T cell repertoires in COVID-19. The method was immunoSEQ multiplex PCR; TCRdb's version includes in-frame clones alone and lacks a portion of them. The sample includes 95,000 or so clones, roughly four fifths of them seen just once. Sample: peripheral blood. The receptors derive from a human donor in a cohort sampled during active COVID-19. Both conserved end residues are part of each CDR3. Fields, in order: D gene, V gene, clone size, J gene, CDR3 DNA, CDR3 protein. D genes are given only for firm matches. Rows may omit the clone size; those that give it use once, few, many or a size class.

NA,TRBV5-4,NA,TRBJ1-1,TGTGCCAGCAGCTTGGGCGGGCACGTGGGGGGGACCACTGAAGCTTTCTTT,CASSLGGHVGGTTEAFF
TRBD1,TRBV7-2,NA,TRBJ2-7,TGTGCCAGCAGCGTCCTGGGACAGGCTTACGCCTACGAGCAGTACTTC,CASSVLGQAYAYEQYF
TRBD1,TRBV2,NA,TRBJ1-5,TGTGCCAGCAGTGAAGTGGTGACAGGGTATCAGCCCCAGCATTTT,CASSEVVTGYQPQHF
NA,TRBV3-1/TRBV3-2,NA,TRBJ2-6,TGTGCCAGCAGCCAAGTGAGCTCTGGGGCCAACGTCCTGACTTTC,CASSQVSSGANVLTF
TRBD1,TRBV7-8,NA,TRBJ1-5,TGTGCCAGCAGCTGGGGAGACAGGGGCGGAGCTCAGCCCCAGCATTTT,CASSWGDRGGAQPQHF
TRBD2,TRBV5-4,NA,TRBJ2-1,TGTGCCAGCAGGGGACTAGCGGGCTACAATGAGCAGTTCTTC,CASRGLAGYNEQFF
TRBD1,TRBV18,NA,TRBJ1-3,TGTGCCAGCTCACCCCCGACAGGGTCTGGAAACACCATATATTTT,CASSPPTGSGNTIYF
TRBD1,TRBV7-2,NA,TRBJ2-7,TGTGCCAGCAGCCCCTTGGGACAGGGGAACGAGCAGTACTTC,CASSPLGQGNEQYF
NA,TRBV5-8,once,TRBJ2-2,TGTGCCAGCAGCCCGGCGGACGGGGAGCTGTTTTTT,CASSPADGELFF
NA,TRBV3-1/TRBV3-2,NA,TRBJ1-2,TGTGCCAGCAGCCAAGAGGGGCACTATGGCTACACCTTC,CASSQEGHYGYTF
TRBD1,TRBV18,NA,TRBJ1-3,TGTGCCAGCTCACTGGGACAGGGGGCGGCTGGAAACACCATATATTTT,CASSLGQGAAGNTIYF
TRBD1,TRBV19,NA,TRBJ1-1,TGTGCCAGTAAGCCCTCGGTGGGGACAGTAATGAACACTGAAGCTTTCTTT,CASKPSVGTVMNTEAFF
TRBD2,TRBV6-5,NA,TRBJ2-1,TGTGCCAGCCGACTAGCGGGGGGGATATACAATGAGCAGTTCTTC,CASRLAGGIYNEQFF
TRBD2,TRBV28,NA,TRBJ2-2,TGTGCCACCCCGGGACTACCCAACACCGGGGAGCTGTTTTTT,CATPGLPNTGELFF
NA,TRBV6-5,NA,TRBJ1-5,TGTGCCAGCAGTTACCAGGATCAGCCCCAGCATTTT,CASSYQDQPQHF
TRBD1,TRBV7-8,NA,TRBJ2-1,TGTGCCAGCAGCTTTCAACAGGGGGGCGGTGAGCAGTTCTTC,CASSFQQGGGEQFF